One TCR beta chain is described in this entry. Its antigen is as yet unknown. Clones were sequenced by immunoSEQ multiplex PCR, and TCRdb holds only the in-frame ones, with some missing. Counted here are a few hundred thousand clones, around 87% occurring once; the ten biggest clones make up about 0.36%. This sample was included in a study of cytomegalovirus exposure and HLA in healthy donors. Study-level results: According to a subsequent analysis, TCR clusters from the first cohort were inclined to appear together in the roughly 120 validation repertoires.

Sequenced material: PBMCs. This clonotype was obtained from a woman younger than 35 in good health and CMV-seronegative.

The CDR3 region has the DNA TGTGCCAGCAGCTTTCTTGGGTCAGGGAACACCGGGGAGCTGTTTTTT. Translated, it gives CASSFLGSGNTGELFF. The rearrangement joins TRBV7-9 to TRBJ2-2; D ambiguous. There are 16 residues in the CDR3. V was trimmed by 3 bases and J by 1 base, leaving 12 bases between them. The germline V gene encodes CDR1 SEHNR and CDR2 FQNEAQ (reference sequence).